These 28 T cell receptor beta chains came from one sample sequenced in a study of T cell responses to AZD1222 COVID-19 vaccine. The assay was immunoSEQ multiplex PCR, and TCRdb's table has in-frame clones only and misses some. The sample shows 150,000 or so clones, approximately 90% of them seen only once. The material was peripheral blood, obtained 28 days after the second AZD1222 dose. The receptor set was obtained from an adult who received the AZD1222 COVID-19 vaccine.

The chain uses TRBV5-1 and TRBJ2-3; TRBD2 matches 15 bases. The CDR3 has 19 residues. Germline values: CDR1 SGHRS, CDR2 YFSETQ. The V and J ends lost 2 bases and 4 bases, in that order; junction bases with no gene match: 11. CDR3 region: CASSLGPGLAGGEPDTQYF. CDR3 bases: TGCGCCAGCAGCTTAGGCCCGGGACTAGCGGGGGGTGAGCCAGATACGCAGTATTTT.

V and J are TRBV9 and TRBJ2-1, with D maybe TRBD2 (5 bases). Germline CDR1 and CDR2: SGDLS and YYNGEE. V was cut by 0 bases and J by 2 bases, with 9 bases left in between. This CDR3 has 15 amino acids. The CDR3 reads CASSVVGNTYNEQFF. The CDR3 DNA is TGTGCCAGCAGCGTAGTCGGGAACACCTACAATGAGCAGTTCTTC.

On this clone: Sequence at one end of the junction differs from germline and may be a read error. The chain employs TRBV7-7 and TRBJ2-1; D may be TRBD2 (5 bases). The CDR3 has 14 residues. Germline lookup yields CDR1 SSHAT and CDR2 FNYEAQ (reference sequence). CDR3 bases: TGTGCTAGCAGCTTAGATCTGGGGAGCAATGAGCAGTTCTTC. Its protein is CASSLDLGSNEQFF. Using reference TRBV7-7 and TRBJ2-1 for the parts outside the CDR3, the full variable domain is GAGVSQSPRYKVTKRGQDVTLRCDPISSHATLYWYQQALGQGPEFLTYFNYEAQPDKSGLPSDRFSAERPEGSISTLTIQRTEQRDSAMYRCASSLDLGSNEQFFGPGTRLTVL.

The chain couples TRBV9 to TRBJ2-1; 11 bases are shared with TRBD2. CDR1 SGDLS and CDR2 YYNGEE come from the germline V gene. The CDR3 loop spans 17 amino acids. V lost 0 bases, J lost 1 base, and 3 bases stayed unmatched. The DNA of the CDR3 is TGTGCCAGCAGCGTAGGACTAGCGGGGCCTTCCTACAATGAGCAGTTCTTC. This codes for CASSVGLAGPSYNEQFF.

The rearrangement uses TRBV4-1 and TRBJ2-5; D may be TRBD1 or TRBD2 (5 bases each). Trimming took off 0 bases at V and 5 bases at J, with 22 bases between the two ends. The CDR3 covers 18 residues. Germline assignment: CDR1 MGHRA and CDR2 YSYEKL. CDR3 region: CASSQDRLDGGGRETQYF. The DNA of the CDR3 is TGCGCCAGCAGCCAAGACAGGCTAGATGGGGGTGGTAGGGAGACCCAGTACTTC.

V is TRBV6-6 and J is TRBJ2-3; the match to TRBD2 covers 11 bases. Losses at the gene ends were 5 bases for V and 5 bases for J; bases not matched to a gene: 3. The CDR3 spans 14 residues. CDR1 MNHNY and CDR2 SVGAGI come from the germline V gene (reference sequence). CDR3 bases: TGTGCCAGCAGTACTAGCGGGAGTATAGATACGCAGTATTTT. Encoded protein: CASSTSGSIDTQYF.

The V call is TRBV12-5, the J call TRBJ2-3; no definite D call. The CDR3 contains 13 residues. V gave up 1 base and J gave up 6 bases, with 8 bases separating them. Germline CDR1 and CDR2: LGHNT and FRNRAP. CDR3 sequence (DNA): TGTGCTAGTGGTTTGGGGCCCGAGGATACGCAGTATTTT. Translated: CASGLGPEDTQYF.

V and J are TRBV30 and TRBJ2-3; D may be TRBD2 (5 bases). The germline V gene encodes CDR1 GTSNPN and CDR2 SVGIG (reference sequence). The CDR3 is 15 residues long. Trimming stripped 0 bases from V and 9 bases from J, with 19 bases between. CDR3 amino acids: CAWSVGGSGPGTQYF. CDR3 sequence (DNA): TGTGCCTGGAGTGTAGGCGGCTCAGGACCGGGGACGCAGTATTTT.

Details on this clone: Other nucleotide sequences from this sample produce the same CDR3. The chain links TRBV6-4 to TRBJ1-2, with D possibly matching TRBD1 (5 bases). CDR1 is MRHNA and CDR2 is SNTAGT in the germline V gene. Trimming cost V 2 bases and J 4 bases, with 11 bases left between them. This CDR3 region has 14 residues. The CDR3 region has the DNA TGTGCCAGCAGTGACCCAGGGAGAGGCTATGGCTACACCTTC. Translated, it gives CASSDPGRGYGYTF.

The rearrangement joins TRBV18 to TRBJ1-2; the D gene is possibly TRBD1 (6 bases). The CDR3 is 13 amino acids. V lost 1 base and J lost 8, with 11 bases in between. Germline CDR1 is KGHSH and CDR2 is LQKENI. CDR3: CASSPLGGEGYTF. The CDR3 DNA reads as TGTGCCAGCTCACCACTAGGGGGTGAAGGCTACACCTTC.

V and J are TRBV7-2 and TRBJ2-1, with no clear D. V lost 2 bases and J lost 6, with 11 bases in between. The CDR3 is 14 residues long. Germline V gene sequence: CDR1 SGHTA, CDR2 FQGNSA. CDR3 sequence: CASSLRLQRNEQFF. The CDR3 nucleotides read TGTGCCAGCAGCTTAAGGCTACAGCGCAATGAGCAGTTCTTC.

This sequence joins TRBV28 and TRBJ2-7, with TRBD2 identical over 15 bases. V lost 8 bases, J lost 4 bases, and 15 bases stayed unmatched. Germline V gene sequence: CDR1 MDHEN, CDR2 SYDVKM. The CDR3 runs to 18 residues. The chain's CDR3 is CASSQGFGLAGGRYEQYF. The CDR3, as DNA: TGTGCCAGCTCACAGGGATTCGGACTAGCGGGAGGGCGTTACGAGCAGTACTTC.

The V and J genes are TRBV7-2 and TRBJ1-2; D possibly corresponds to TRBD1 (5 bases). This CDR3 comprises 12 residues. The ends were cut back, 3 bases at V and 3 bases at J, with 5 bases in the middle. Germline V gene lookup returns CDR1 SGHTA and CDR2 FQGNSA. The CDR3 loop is CASSFRDYGYTF. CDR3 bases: TGTGCCAGCAGCTTCAGGGACTATGGCTACACCTTC.

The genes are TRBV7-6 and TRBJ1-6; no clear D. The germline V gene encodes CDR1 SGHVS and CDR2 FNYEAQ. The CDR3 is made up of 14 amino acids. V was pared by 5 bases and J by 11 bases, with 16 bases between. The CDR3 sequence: CASSNPRPYAPLHF. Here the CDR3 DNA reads TGTGCCAGCAGCAACCCCAGGCCTTATGCACCCCTCCACTTT.

CDR3 nucleotide sequence: TGCAGCGGTACACTGGACACTGAAGCTTTCTTT. Translated: CSGTLDTEAFF. The chain combines TRBV29-1 with TRBJ1-1; D gene ambiguous. Trimming cost V 7 bases and J 3 bases, with 9 bases left between them. From germline, CDR1 is SQVTM and CDR2 ANQGSEA. The CDR3 extends over 11 amino acids.

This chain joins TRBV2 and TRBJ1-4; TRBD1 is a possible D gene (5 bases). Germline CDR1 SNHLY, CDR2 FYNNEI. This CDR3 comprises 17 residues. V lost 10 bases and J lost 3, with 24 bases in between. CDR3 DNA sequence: TGTGCCACCTACGGGGGGGTACGGTTTTTAGCTAATGAAAAACTGTTTTTT. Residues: CATYGGVRFLANEKLFF.

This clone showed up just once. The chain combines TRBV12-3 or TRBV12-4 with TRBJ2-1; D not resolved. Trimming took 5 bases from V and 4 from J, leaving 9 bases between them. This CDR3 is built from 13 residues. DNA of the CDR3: TGTGCCAGCAGTCCGGCCGGGTACAATGAGCAGTTCTTC. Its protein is CASSPAGYNEQFF.

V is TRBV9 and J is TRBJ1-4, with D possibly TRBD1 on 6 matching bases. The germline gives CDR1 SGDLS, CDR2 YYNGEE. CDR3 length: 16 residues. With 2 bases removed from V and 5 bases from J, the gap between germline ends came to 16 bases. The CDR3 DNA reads TGTGCCAGCAGCGTGGGAACCGGGACATTAAATGAAAAACTGTTTTTT. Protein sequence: CASSVGTGTLNEKLFF.

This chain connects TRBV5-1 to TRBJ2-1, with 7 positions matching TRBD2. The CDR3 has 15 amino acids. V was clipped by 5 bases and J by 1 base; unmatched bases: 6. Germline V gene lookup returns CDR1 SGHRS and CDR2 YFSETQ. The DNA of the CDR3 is TGCGCCAGCAGGCAGAGCGGGGTGTCCTACAATGAGCAGTTCTTC. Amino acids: CASRQSGVSYNEQFF.

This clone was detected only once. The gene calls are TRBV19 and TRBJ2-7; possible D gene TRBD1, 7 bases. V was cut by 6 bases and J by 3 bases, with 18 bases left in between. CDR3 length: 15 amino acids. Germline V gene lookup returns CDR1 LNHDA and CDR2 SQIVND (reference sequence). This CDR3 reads CASSPQGGTNYEQYF. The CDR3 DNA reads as TGTGCCAGTAGCCCGCAGGGGGGAACCAACTACGAGCAGTACTTC.

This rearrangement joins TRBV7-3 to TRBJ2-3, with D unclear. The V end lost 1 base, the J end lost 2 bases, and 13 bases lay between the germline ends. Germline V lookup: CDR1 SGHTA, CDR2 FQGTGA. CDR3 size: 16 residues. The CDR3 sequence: CASSLKVSPDTDTQYF. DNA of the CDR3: TGTGCCAGCAGCTTAAAAGTGTCCCCCGACACAGATACGCAGTATTTT.

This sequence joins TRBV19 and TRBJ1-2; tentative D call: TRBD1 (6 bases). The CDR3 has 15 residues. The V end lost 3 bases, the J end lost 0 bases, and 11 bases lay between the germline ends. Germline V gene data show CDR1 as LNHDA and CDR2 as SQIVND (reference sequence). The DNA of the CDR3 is TGTGCCAGTAGTATGGGGACAACCCCTAACTATGGCTACACCTTC. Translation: CASSMGTTPNYGYTF.

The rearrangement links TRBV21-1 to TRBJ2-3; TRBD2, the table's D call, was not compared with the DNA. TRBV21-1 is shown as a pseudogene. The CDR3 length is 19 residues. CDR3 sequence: CASSKHPLLSSGGEDTQYF. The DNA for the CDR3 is TGTGCCAGCAGCAAACACCCCCTACTTTCTAGCGGGGGGGAGGATACGCAGTATTTT.

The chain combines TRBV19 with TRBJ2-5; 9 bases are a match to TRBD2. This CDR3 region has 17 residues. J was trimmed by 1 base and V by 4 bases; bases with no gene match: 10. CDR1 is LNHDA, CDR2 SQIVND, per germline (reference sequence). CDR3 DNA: TGTGCCAGTAGTAATGAGCGGGGGGCTCCCCTCCAAGAGACCCAGTACTTC. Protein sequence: CASSNERGAPLQETQYF.

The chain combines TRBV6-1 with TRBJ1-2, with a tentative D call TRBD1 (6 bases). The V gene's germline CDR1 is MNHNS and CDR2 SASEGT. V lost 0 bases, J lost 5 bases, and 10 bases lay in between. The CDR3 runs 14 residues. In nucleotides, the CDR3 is TGTGCCAGCAGTGAAGCCGGGGGGCCGTATGGCTACACCTTC. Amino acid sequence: CASSEAGGPYGYTF.

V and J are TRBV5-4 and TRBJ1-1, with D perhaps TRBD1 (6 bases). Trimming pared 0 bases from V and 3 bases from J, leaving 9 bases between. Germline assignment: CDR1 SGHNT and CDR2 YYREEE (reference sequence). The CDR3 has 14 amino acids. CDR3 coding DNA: TGTGCCAGCAGCTTGGTTGGGGGCTACACTGAAGCTTTCTTT. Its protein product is CASSLVGGYTEAFF. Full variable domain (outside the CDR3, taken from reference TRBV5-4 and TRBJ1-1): ETGVTQSPTHLIKTRGQQVTLRCSSQSGHNTVSWYQQALGQGPQFIFQYYREEENGRGNFPPRFSGLQFPNYSSELNVNALELDDSALYLCASSLVGGYTEAFFGQGTRLTVV.

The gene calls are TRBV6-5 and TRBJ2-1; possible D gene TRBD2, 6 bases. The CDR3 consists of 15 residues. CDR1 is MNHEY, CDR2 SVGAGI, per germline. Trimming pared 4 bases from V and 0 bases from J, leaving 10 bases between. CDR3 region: CASSFSGSSYNEQFF. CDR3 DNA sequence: TGTGCCAGCAGTTTTAGCGGTAGCTCCTACAATGAGCAGTTCTTC.

CDR3 region: CASSFSGGGEKLFF. The CDR3, as DNA: TGTGCCAGCAGTTTTTCGGGGGGAGGCGAAAAACTGTTTTTT. The rearrangement joins TRBV27 to TRBJ1-4; D is possibly TRBD1 (5 bases). The CDR3 has 14 residues. Germline V gene data show CDR1 as MNHEY and CDR2 as SMNVEV (reference sequence). Trimming cost V 3 bases and J 8 bases, with 13 bases left between them.